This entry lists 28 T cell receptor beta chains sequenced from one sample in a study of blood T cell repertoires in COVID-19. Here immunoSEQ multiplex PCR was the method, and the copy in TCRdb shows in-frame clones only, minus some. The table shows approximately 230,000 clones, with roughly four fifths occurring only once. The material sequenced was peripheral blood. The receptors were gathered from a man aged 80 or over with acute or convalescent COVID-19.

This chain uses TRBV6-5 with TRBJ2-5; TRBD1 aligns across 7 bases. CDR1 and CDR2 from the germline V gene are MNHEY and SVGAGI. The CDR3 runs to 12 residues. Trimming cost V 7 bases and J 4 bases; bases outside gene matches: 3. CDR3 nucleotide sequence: TGTGCCAGCACCAGGACAGGAGAGACCCAGTACTTC. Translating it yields CASTRTGETQYF.

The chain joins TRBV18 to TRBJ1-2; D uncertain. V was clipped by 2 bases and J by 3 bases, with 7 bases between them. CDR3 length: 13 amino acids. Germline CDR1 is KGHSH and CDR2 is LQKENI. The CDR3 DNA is TGTGCCAGCTCACCATCAGTATACTATGGCTACACCTTC. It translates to CASSPSVYYGYTF.

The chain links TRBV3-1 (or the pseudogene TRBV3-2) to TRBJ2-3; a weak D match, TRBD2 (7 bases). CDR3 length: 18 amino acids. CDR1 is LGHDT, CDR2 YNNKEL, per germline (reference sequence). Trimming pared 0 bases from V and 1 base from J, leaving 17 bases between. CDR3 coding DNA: TGTGCCAGCAGCCAAGATCGGGGAGGGGGAGGGGGCACAGATACGCAGTATTTT. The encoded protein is CASSQDRGGGGGTDTQYF.

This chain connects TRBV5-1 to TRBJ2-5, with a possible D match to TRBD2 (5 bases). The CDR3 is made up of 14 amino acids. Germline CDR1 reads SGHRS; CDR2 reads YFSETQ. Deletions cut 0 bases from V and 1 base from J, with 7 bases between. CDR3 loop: CASSLGLLQETQYF. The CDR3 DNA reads TGCGCCAGCAGCTTGGGACTACTCCAAGAGACCCAGTACTTC. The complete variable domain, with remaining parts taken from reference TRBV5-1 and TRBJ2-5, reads KAGVTQTPRYLIKTRGQQVTLSCSPISGHRSVSWYQQTPGQGLQFLFEYFSETQRNKGNFPGRFSGRQFSNSRSEMNVSTLELGDSALYLCASSLGLLQETQYFGPGTRLLVL.

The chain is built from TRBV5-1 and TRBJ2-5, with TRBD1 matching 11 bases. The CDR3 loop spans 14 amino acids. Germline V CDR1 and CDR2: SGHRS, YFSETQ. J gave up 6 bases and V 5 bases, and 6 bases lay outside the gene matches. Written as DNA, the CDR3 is TGCGCCAGCAGGATTGGGACAGGGGGTAAGACCCAGTACTTC. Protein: CASRIGTGGKTQYF. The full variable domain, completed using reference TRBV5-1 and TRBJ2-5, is KAGVTQTPRYLIKTRGQQVTLSCSPISGHRSVSWYQQTPGQGLQFLFEYFSETQRNKGNFPGRFSGRQFSNSRSEMNVSTLELGDSALYLCASRIGTGGKTQYFGPGTRLLVL.

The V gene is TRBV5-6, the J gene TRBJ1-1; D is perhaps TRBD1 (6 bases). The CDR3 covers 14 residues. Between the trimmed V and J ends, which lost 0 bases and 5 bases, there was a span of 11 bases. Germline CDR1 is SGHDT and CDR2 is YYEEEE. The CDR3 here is CASSLGLRGTEAFF. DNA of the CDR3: TGTGCCAGCAGCTTGGGGCTGAGGGGGACTGAAGCTTTCTTT.

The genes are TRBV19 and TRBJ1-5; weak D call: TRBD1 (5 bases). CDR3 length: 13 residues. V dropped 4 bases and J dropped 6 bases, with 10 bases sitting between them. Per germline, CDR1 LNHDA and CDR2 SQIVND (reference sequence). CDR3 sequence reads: CASSTGRFQPQHF. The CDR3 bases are TGTGCCAGTAGTACAGGGCGGTTTCAGCCCCAGCATTTT.

The CDR3 protein is CASSQGLAGGPYNEQFF. Here the CDR3 DNA reads TGTGCCAGCAGCCAAGGACTAGCGGGGGGCCCCTACAATGAGCAGTTCTTC. V gene TRBV4-2 combines with J gene TRBJ2-1, with 13 bases identical to TRBD2. There are 17 residues in the CDR3. Per the germline V gene, CDR1 is LGHNA and CDR2 is YNFKEQ. The ends lost 1 base at V and 2 bases at J; junction bases unmatched: 2.

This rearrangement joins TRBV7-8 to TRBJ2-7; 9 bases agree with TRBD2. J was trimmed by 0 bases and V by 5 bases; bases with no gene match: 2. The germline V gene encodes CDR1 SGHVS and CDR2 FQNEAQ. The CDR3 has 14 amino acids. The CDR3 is CASSPSGNSYEQYF. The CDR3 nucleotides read TGTGCCAGCAGCCCTAGCGGGAACTCCTACGAGCAGTACTTC.

The CDR3 region is CASSFASGGAFGELFF. CDR3 sequence (DNA): TGTGCCAGCAGCTTCGCTAGCGGGGGGGCCTTCGGGGAGCTGTTTTTT. The chain joins TRBV5-5 to TRBJ2-2, with 12 bases that match TRBD2. Germline assignment: CDR1 SGHKS and CDR2 YYEKEE (reference sequence). V dropped 2 bases and J dropped 7; count of bases not matched to a gene: 6. The CDR3 runs 16 residues.

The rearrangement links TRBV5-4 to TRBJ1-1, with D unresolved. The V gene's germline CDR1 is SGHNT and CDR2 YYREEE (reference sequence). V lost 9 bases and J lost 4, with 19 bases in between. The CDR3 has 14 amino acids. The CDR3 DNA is TGTGCCACCACGGCGAGGGAATTCGTCACTGAAGCTTTCTTT. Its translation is CATTAREFVTEAFF.

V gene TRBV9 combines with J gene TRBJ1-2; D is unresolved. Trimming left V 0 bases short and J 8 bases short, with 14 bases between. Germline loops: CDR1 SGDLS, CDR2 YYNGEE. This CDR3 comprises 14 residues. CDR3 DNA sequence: TGTGCCAGCAGCGTAGCTGCGGCAGCCGAGGGCTACACCTTC. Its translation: CASSVAAAAEGYTF.

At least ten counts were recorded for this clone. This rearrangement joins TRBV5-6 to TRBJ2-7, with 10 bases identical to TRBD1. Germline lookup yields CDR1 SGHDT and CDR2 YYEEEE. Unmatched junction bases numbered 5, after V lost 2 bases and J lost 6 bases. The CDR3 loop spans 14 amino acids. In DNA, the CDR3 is TGTGCCAGCAGCTTACCGGGACAGGGGAGCGAGCAGTACTTC. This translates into CASSLPGQGSEQYF.

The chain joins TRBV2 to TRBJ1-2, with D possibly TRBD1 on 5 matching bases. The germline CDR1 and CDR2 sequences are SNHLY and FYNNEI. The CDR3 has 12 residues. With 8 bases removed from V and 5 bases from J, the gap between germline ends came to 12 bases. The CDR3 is CASGGTGYGYTF. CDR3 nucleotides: TGTGCCAGCGGCGGGACGGGATATGGCTACACCTTC.

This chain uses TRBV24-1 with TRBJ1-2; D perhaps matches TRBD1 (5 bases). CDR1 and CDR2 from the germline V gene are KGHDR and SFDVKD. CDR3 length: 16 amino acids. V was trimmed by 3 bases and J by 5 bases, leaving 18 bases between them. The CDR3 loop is CATSDPAGDGLYGYTF. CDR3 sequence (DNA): TGTGCCACCAGTGATCCTGCGGGGGACGGTCTGTATGGCTACACCTTC.

The chain's CDR3 is CASSQGAYYEQYF. The CDR3 DNA sequence: TGTGCCAGCAGTCAGGGGGCGTACTACGAGCAGTACTTC. The chain has TRBV2 and TRBJ2-7, with 8 positions matching TRBD1. After removal of 5 bases from V and 3 bases from J, the junction contained 3 bases not matched to a gene. Germline CDR1 SNHLY, CDR2 FYNNEI. This CDR3 comprises 13 residues. Looking up the rest from reference TRBV2 and TRBJ2-7 gives the full variable domain: EPEVTQTPSHQVTQMGQEVILRCVPISNHLYFYWYRQILGQKVEFLVSFYNNEISEKSEIFDDQFSVERPDGSNFTLKIRSTKLEDSAMYFCASSQGAYYEQYFGPGTRLTVT.

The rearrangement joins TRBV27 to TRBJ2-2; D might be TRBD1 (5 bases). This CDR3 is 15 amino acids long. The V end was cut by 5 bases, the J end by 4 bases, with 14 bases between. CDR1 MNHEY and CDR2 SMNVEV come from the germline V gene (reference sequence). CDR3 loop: CASSPSRGVTGELFF. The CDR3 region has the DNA TGTGCCAGCAGTCCCTCAAGGGGCGTCACCGGGGAGCTGTTTTTT.

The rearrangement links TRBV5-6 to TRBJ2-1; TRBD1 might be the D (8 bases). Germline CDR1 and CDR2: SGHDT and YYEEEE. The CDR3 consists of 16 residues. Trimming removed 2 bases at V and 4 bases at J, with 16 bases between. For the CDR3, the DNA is TGTGCCAGCAGCTTTCGGACAGGGAGGGGTTACAATGAGCAGTTCTTC. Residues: CASSFRTGRGYNEQFF.

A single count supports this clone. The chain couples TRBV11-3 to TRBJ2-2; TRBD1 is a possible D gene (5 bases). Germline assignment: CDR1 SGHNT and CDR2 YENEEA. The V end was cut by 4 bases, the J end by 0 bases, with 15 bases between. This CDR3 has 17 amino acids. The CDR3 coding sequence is TGTGCCAGCAGCTCACTTCTTAAGGGGCCGAACACCGGGGAGCTGTTTTTT. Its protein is CASSSLLKGPNTGELFF. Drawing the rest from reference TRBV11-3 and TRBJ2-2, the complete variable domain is EAGVVQSPRYKIIEKKQPVAFWCNPISGHNTLYWYLQNLGQGPELLIRYENEEAVDDSQLPKDRFSAERLKGVDSTLKIQPAELGDSAVYLCASSSLLKGPNTGELFFGEGSRLTVL.

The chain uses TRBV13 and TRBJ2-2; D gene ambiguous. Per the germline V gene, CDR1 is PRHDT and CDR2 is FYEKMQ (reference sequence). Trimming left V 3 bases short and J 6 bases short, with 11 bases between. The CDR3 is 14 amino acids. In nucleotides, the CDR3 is TGTGCCAGCAGCTTCTGGCAGGTCGCCGGGGAGCTGTTTTTT. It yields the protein CASSFWQVAGELFF.

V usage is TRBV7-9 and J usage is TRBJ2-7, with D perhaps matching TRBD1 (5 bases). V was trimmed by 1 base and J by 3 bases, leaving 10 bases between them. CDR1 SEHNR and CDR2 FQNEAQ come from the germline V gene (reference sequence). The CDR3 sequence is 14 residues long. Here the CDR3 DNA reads TGTGCCAGCAGCTTAGTAGGGGCCGGCTACGAGCAGTACTTC. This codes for CASSLVGAGYEQYF.

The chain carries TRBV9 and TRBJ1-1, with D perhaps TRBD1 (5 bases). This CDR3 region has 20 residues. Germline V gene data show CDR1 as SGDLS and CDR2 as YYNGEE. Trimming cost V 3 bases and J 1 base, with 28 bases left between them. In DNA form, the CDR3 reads TGTGCCAGCAGCGCCGTCCCGGGACTGGGAGAAAGGACCGCGAACACTGAAGCTTTCTTT. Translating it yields CASSAVPGLGERTANTEAFF.

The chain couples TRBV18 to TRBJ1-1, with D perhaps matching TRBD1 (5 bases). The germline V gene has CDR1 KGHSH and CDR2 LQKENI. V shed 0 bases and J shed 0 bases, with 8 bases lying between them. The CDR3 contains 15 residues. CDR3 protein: CASSPPEGMNTEAFF. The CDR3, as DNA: TGTGCCAGCTCACCACCGGAGGGGATGAACACTGAAGCTTTCTTT.

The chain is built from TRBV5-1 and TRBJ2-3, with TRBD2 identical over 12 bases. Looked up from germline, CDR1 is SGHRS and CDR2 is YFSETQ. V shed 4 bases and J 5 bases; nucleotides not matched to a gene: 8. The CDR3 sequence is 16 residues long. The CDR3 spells CASSLGLAGNVDTQYF. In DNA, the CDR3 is TGCGCCAGCAGCCTAGGACTAGCGGGAAATGTAGATACGCAGTATTTT.

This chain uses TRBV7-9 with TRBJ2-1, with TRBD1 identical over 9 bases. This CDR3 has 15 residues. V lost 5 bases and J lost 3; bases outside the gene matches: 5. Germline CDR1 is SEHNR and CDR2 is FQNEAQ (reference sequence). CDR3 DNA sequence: TGTGCCAGCAGCCTAACAGGGGGCAGCTACAATGAGCAGTTCTTC. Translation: CASSLTGGSYNEQFF.

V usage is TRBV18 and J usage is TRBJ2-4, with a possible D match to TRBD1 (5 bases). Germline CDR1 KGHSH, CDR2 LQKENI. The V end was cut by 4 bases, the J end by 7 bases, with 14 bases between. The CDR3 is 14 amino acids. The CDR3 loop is CASSLQGIGNIQYF. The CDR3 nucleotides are TGTGCCAGCTCACTTCAGGGTATCGGGAACATTCAGTACTTC.

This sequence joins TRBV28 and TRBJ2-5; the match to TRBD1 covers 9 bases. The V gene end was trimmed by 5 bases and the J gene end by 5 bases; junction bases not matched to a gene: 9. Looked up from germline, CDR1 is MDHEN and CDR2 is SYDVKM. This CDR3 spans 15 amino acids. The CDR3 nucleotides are TGTGCCAGCAGTAGATACACAGGGGGCTATGAGACCCAGTACTTC. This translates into CASSRYTGGYETQYF.

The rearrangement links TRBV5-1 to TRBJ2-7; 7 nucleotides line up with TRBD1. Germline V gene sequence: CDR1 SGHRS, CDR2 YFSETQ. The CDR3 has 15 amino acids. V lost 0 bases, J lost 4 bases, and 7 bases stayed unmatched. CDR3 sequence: CASSLVGDSPYEQYF. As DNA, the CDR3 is TGCGCCAGCAGCTTGGTAGGGGACAGCCCTTACGAGCAGTACTTC.